The clone carrying this T cell receptor (beta chain) was recorded once. The antigen is unknown. This was a survey-level run. Sequencing was performed with immunoSEQ multiplex PCR; in TCRdb, only in-frame clones are kept and a portion is missing. The profile covers under 35,000 clones, with around 84% appearing a single time and approximately 2.5% taken by the ten largest. CDR3 length: 17 amino acids. Trimming cost V 3 bases and J 1 base, with 19 bases left between them. Germline CDR1 and CDR2: SGHRS and YFSETQ. This sample was taken from a study of STAT5B mutations in CD4+ large granular lymphocyte leukemia. The study, taken as a whole, reports: Compared with healthy controls (2/35), patient top clones favored TRBV06 (8/27).

The material sequenced was CD4+ T cells from blood buffy coats. The receptor was isolated from a human donor in good health. The chain recombines TRBV5-1 with TRBJ1-1; D unresolved. CDR3 nucleotide sequence: TGCGCCAGCAGCTGGGTCTTCCAAGGCGGCAGGAACACTGAAGCTTTCTTT. Protein: CASSWVFQGGRNTEAFF.